This TCR beta chain is from a study of cytomegalovirus exposure and HLA in healthy donors. Regarding the study as a whole: In an earlier analysis, productive rearrangement rates for most beta V segments clustered near 87% or 30%. In vitro data verified three CMV-associated chains as specific for CMV antigens. Across donors, sequencing depth was assumed by presence/absence analyses to be roughly uniform.

The CDR3 sequence is 13 residues long. With 3 bases removed from V and 2 bases from J, the gap between germline ends came to 6 bases. Germline-derived CDR1 and CDR2 are MNHNS and SASEGT. The PCR had 60 Vbeta and 13 Jbeta primers. Only in-frame clones appear in the TCRdb table, and some are missing; sequencing was by immunoSEQ multiplex PCR. The sample holds 130,000 to 150,000 clones; about two thirds are singletons and the top ten take 1.5% to 2%. Remarks on this clone: Its antigen is undetermined. Other DNA sequences within the sample encode an identical CDR3.

This receptor was obtained from a woman under 30 in good health and CMV-seronegative. Material: PBMCs. This chain uses TRBV6-1 with TRBJ2-3; the D gene is possibly TRBD1 (5 bases). CDR3 amino acids: CASSDRVTDTQYF. CDR3 coding DNA: TGTGCCAGCAGTGACAGGGTCACAGATACGCAGTATTTT.